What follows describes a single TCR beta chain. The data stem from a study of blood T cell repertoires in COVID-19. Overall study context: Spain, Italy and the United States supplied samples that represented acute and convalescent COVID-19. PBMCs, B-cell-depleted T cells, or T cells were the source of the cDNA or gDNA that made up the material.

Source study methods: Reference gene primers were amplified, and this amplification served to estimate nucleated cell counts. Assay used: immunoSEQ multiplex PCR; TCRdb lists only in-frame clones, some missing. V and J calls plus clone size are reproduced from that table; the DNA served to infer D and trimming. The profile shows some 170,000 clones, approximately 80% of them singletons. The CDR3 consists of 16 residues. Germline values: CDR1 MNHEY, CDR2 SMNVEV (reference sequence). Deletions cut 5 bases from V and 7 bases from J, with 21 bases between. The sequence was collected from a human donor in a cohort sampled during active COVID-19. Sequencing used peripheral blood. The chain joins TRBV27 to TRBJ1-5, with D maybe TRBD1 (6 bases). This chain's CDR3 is CASSKTGAIQGQPQHF. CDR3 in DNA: TGTGCCAGCAGTAAGACCGGGGCTATACAGGGACAGCCCCAGCATTTT.